The 8 T cell receptor beta chains below all came from one sample that was sequenced in a study of PD-L1 blockade in urothelial cancer. Stated time point: pretreatment peripheral blood. Clones were read by immunoSEQ multiplex PCR, and TCRdb kept only the in-frame ones, dropping some. The sample has around 130,000 clones, about 88% seen once. The sample was PBMCs, taken around atezolizumab (anti-PD-L1) treatment. The origin of the receptors is a man in his fifties with urothelial cancer.

The chain joins TRBV4-2 to TRBJ1-2, with D maybe TRBD1 (6 bases). The germline V gene encodes CDR1 LGHNA and CDR2 YNFKEQ. Between the trimmed V and J ends, which lost 1 base and 3 bases, there was a span of 9 bases. This CDR3 has 14 residues. The CDR3 region is CASSQGAGDYGYTF. The CDR3 DNA reads TGTGCCAGCAGCCAAGGGGCAGGGGACTATGGCTACACCTTC.

This clone was detected many times. The rearrangement uses TRBV30 and TRBJ2-1; D is uncertain. The germline V and J ends were trimmed by 8 bases and 5 bases, with 19 bases remaining between them. The CDR3 has 14 residues. Germline-derived CDR1 and CDR2 are GTSNPN and SVGIG (reference sequence). CDR3 amino acids: CAAERVARHNEQFF. As DNA, the CDR3 is TGTGCCGCCGAACGGGTTGCCCGCCACAATGAGCAGTTCTTC.

The chain has TRBV5-4 and TRBJ2-7; TRBD2 matches 7 bases. V lost 4 bases and J lost 1; bases outside the gene matches: 8. Germline V gene lookup returns CDR1 SGHNT and CDR2 YYREEE (reference sequence). The CDR3 runs to 15 residues. Here the CDR3 reads CASSRGDLGSYEQYF. The DNA for the CDR3 is TGTGCCAGCAGCCGGGGGGATCTCGGATCCTACGAGCAGTACTTC. The entire variable domain, with the rest obtained from reference TRBV5-4 and TRBJ2-7, is as follows: ETGVTQSPTHLIKTRGQQVTLRCSSQSGHNTVSWYQQALGQGPQFIFQYYREEENGRGNFPPRFSGLQFPNYSSELNVNALELDDSALYLCASSRGDLGSYEQYFGPGTRLTVT.

This clone was observed a few times. The rearrangement links TRBV28 to TRBJ1-5; 10 bases are shared with TRBD1. The V and J ends lost 6 bases and 3 bases, in that order; junction bases with no gene match: 8. CDR1 and CDR2 (germline): MDHEN, SYDVKM. CDR3 length equals 16 residues. The DNA for the CDR3 is TGTGCCAGCAGGGGACAGGGGTTACTTGTCAATCAGCCCCAGCATTTT. Translated, it gives CASRGQGLLVNQPQHF.

V and J are TRBV7-9 and TRBJ1-1; 7 nucleotides align to TRBD1. The CDR3 runs 17 residues. V trimming: 1 base; J trimming: 0 bases; junction bases outside the gene matches: 8. Germline V gene data show CDR1 as SEHNR and CDR2 as FQNEAQ (reference sequence). The CDR3 reads CASSLGSGTEMNTEAFF. The CDR3 nucleotides are TGTGCCAGCAGCTTAGGATCCGGGACAGAGATGAACACTGAAGCTTTCTTT.

This clone was picked up one time. This sequence joins TRBV4-1 and TRBJ1-1; no definite D call. V was clipped by 0 bases and J by 7 bases, with 9 bases between them. Germline loops: CDR1 MGHRA, CDR2 YSYEKL. The CDR3 contains 13 residues. The CDR3 bases are TGCGCCAGCAGCCAAGATCCGGGGTTTGAAGCTTTCTTT. It is translated as CASSQDPGFEAFF.

J is TRBJ1-6 and V is TRBV6-6; TRBD1 agrees at 7 bases. Germline V gene lookup returns CDR1 MNHNY and CDR2 SVGAGI (reference sequence). The CDR3 has 15 amino acids. Unmatched junction bases numbered 10, after V lost 4 bases and J lost 10 bases. The CDR3 DNA follows: TGTGCCAGCAGTTTCCCCGGACAGGCGGGATCACCCCTCCACTTT. The encoded protein is CASSFPGQAGSPLHF.

This chain uses TRBV6-1 with TRBJ1-2; TRBD1 matches at 8 bases. Germline lookup yields CDR1 MNHNS and CDR2 SASEGT. This CDR3 region has 13 residues. Trimming at V came to 4 bases and at J to 4 bases, leaving 2 bases not matched to a gene. This chain's CDR3 is CASSGQGIYGYTF. The CDR3 DNA is TGTGCCAGCAGTGGACAGGGGATCTATGGCTACACCTTC.